This T cell receptor (beta chain) was obtained from a study of OX40 agonist ivuxolimab in advanced cancers. On the study more broadly: Every 2 weeks, ivuxolimab was infused into the patients intravenously at between 0.01 and 10 mg/kg.

The data were produced by immunoSEQ multiplex PCR, yet TCRdb's version contains in-frame clones alone and is incomplete. The sample yields more than 30,000 clones, around 85% seen once. This clone was counted only a few times. What it binds is not known. Study-wide findings and caveats: CD8+ T cells averaged more expanded clones than CD4+.

The V end lost 0 bases, the J end lost 4 bases, and 12 bases lay between the germline ends. This CDR3 comprises 15 residues. CDR1 and CDR2 (germline): MNHEY, SVGAGI. This receptor was taken from an adult with an advanced solid tumor such as melanoma, head and neck, liver or kidney cancer. This chain connects TRBV6-5 to TRBJ1-1; D is unclear. This material consisted of CD4+ or CD8+ T cells sorted from blood, taken in a trial of the OX40 agonist ivuxolimab. The CDR3 coding sequence is TGTGCCAGCAGTTACTCGCGGGTGGGAGGCACTGAAGCTTTCTTT. Its protein product is CASSYSRVGGTEAFF.